The clone carrying this TCR beta chain was seen only once. Seattle's cohort entered during active infection and was followed longitudinally. The V and J ends lost 0 bases and 2 bases respectively, with 12 bases between them. There are 16 residues in the CDR3. Germline CDR1 and CDR2: SGDLS and YYNGEE. This record comes from a study of blood T cell repertoires in COVID-19. As for the study in general: Acute-phase and convalescent COVID-19 samples originated in the United States, Italy and Spain. PBMCs, B-cell-depleted T cells, or T cells were the source of the cDNA or gDNA that made up the material.

Original analysis: Reference gene primer amplification yielded estimated nucleated cell counts. Only in-frame clones appear in the TCRdb table, and some are missing; sequencing was by immunoSEQ multiplex PCR. The V and J calls and the clone size are those of that table, but D and trimming were determined from the DNA. The table has approximately 110,000 clones, 74% seen once. Sequences were obtained from peripheral blood. The chain is built from TRBV9 and TRBJ2-1, with a possible D match to TRBD2 (5 bases). The sequence came from a man aged 80 or over with COVID-19, enrolled during active disease. DNA for the CDR3: TGTGCCAGCAGCGTAGACCCCACCGGGGCCTACAATGAGCAGTTCTTC. Protein product: CASSVDPTGAYNEQFF.